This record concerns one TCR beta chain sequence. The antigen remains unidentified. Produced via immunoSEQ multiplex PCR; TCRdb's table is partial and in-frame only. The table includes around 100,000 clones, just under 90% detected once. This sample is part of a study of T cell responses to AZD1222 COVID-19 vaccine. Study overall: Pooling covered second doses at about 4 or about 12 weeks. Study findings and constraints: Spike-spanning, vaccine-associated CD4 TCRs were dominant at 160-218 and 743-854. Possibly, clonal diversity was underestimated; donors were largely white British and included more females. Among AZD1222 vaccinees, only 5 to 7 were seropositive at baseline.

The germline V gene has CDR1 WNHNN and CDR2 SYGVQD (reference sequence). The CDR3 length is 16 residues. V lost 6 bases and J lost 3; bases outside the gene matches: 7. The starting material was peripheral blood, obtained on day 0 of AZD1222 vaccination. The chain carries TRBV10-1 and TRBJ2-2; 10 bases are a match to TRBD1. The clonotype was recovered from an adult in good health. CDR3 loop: CASRLDRGRYTGELFF. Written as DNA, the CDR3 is TGCGCCAGCAGACTCGACAGGGGGCGATACACCGGGGAGCTGTTTTTT.